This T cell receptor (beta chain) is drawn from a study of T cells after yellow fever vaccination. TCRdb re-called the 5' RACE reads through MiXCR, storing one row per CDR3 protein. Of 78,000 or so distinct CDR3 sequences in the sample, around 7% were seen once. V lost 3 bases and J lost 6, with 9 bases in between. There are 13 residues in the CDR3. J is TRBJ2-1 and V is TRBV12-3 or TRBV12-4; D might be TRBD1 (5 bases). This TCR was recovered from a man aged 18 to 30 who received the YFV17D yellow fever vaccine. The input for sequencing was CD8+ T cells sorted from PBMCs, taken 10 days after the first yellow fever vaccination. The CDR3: CASSFGRVNEQFF. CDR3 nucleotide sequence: TGTGCCAGCAGTTTTGGCAGGGTCAATGAGCAGTTCTTC.